The 2 T cell receptor beta chains below were found in one sample sequenced in a study of T cells in Graves' hyperthyroidism and ophthalmopathy. Amplification of TCR beta CDR3 regions was performed using RNA transcripts as template. TCR CDR3 underwent first-round RT-PCR with the HTBI primer set. TCRdb independently ran MiXCR on the multiplex PCR reads; one entry per CDR3 protein. The sample has roughly 280,000 distinct CDR3 sequences, roughly 22% seen once; the top ten hold 50% to 75%. The sequencing sample was made of blood. These TCRs come from a man between 25 and 39 years old with Graves' ophthalmopathy.

This clonotype has a count of ten or more. This rearrangement joins TRBV12-5 to TRBJ1-1; D gene unclear. The CDR3 totals 13 residues. CDR1 is LGHNT and CDR2 is FRNRAP in the germline V gene. V lost 6 bases and J 1 base, leaving 9 bases between the germline ends. In DNA form, the CDR3 reads TGTGCTAGTGGCACGGGTCCGAACACTGAAGCTTTCTTT. Amino acids: CASGTGPNTEAFF. The entire variable domain, with the rest obtained from reference TRBV12-5 and TRBJ1-1, is as follows: DARVTQTPRHKVTEMGQEVTMRCQPILGHNTVFWYRQTMMQGLELLAYFRNRAPLDDSGMPKDRFSAEMPDATLATLKIQPSEPRDSAVYFCASGTGPNTEAFFGQGTRLTVV.

This clonotype showed up just a few times. V is TRBV11-3 and J is TRBJ1-1; 11 bases line up with TRBD1. The V segment lost 0 bases and the J segment 5 bases; nucleotides outside the gene matches: 5. Germline assignment: CDR1 SGHNT and CDR2 YENEEA. This CDR3 has 16 residues. The CDR3 DNA is TGTGCCAGCAGCTTAGATCCGGGACAGGGGGGGACTGAAGCTTTCTTT. It yields the protein CASSLDPGQGGTEAFF.